The rows below give T cell receptor beta chains drawn from one sample of a study of T cell repertoires in cytomegalovirus infection. TCRdb re-called the reads through MiXCR, storing one row per CDR3 protein. Among 360,000 or so distinct CDR3 sequences listed, roughly 34% were seen once. Antigen specificity for these receptors is unknown. Sample: cultured PBMCs, taken from culture after CMV antigen stimulation. The receptors derive from a human donor in good health (CMV status not recorded). Some clones in this sample may be carry-over from other donors' samples. The CDR3 runs from the conserved cysteine through the conserved F or W. A D gene is named only where the DNA matches it firmly. Clone size is shown for a subset of rows, as once, few, many or a class of expanded clone.

v_gene	j_gene	d_gene	abundance	CDR3aa	CDR3nt
TRBV10-3	TRBJ2-1	NA	NA	CAINPQTPGAFGRLAPNYNEQFF	TGTGCCATCAATCCTCAGACCCCTGGAGCCTTTGGACGATTGGCCCCCAACTACAATGAGCAGTTCTTC
TRBV28	TRBJ2-5	NA	NA	CASSVLQGGETQYF	TGTGCCAGCAGCGTACTCCAGGGGGGAGAGACCCAGTACTTC
TRBV25-1	TRBJ1-2	TRBD1	NA	CASSGTGERYGYTF	TGTGCCAGCAGTGGCACAGGGGAGCGGTATGGCTACACCTTC
TRBV11-2	TRBJ1-1	NA	NA	CASSPQALYTEAFF	TGTGCCAGCAGCCCCCAGGCTTTATACACTGAAGCTTTCTTT
TRBV2	TRBJ2-1	NA	once	CASTLVGQPHYNEQFF	TGTGCCAGCACCCTTGTAGGCCAGCCCCACTACAATGAGCAGTTCTTC
TRBV27	TRBJ2-4	NA	NA	CASSLVAKNIQYF	TGTGCCAGCAGTTTAGTCGCCAAAAACATTCAGTACTTC
TRBV19	TRBJ2-1	NA	NA	CASSISREEQFF	TGTGCCAGTAGTATTTCCCGGGAGGAGCAGTTCTTC
TRBV5-6	TRBJ2-1	NA	NA	CASSLAGMGDEQFF	TGTGCCAGCAGCTTGGCGGGGATGGGCGATGAGCAGTTCTTC
TRBV7-8	TRBJ1-3	NA	many	CASSSLQGAGNTIYF	TGTGCCAGCAGTTCCCTGCAGGGAGCTGGAAACACCATATATTTT
TRBV12-3/TRBV12-4	TRBJ1-2	NA	NA	CASSSVRTYATF	TGTGCCAGCAGTTCCGTGAGGACTTATGCCACCTTC
TRBV11-1	TRBJ2-7	NA	NA	CASSSPSSYEQYF	TGTGCCAGCAGCTCGCCGAGCTCCTACGAGCAGTACTTC
TRBV4-2	TRBJ2-3	TRBD2	NA	CASSQRLAGTDTQYF	TGTGCCAGCAGCCAACGACTAGCGGGCACAGATACGCAGTATTTT
TRBV6-2/TRBV6-3	TRBJ1-6	TRBD1	few	CASSYSRQGGSPLHF	TGTGCCAGCAGTTACTCCCGACAGGGTGGTTCACCCCTCCACTTT
TRBV6-2/TRBV6-3	TRBJ2-5	TRBD1	NA	CASSYGTGVETQYF	TGTGCCAGCAGTTACGGGACAGGGGTCGAGACCCAGTACTTC
TRBV27	TRBJ1-4	NA	once	CASSLVGTNEKLFF	TGTGCCAGCAGTTTAGTGGGGACTAATGAAAAACTGTTTTTT
TRBV4-3	TRBJ2-5	NA	NA	CASSQDIGQMETQYF	TGCGCCAGCAGCCAAGATATAGGGCAAATGGAGACCCAGTACTTC
TRBV19	TRBJ2-1	TRBD2	once	CASSVSSSGRTNYNEQFF	TGTGCCAGTAGTGTCTCCTCTAGCGGGAGGACGAACTACAATGAGCAGTTCTTC
TRBV6-1	TRBJ2-1	TRBD2	few	CASATGTSFWNEQFF	TGTGCCAGCGCAACCGGGACTAGCTTTTGGAATGAGCAGTTCTTC
TRBV12-3/TRBV12-4	TRBJ1-2	TRBD1	NA	CASTGQGDYGYTF	TGTGCCAGCACAGGACAGGGGGACTATGGCTACACCTTC
TRBV5-1	TRBJ2-5	TRBD1	once	CASRHSRGHRSETQYF	TGCGCCAGCAGACATTCCAGGGGGCACAGGTCCGAGACCCAGTACTTC
TRBV20-1	TRBJ2-3	NA	NA	CSADRGHGRTADTQYF	TGCAGTGCTGATAGGGGACACGGGCGTACGGCGGATACGCAGTATTTT
TRBV28	TRBJ2-5	NA	few	CASSLYYTETAQETQYF	TGTGCCAGCAGTTTATATTACACAGAGACCGCACAAGAGACCCAGTACTTC
TRBV20-1	TRBJ1-6	NA	NA	CSARGGLLYNSPLHF	TGCAGTGCTAGAGGGGGCCTGCTCTATAATTCACCCCTCCACTTT
TRBV12-3/TRBV12-4	TRBJ2-1	NA	few	CASTFGGSGNNEQFF	TGTGCCAGCACCTTCGGGGGTAGCGGAAACAATGAGCAGTTCTTC
TRBV7-2	TRBJ2-7	NA	few	CASSFHGDYEQYF	TGTGCCAGCAGCTTTCACGGTGACTACGAGCAGTACTTC
TRBV7-9	TRBJ1-1	NA	many	CASSSQVNTEAFF	TGTGCCAGCAGCTCGCAAGTGAACACTGAAGCTTTCTTT
TRBV7-4	TRBJ1-2	TRBD1	NA	CASSHAQGLMVDGYTF	TGTGCCAGCAGCCACGCACAGGGGTTGATGGTGGATGGCTACACCTTC
TRBV5-1	TRBJ2-3	NA	NA	CASSAGTLTDTQYF	TGCGCCAGCAGCGCCGGGACACTTACAGATACGCAGTATTTT
TRBV7-6	TRBJ1-1	TRBD1	NA	CASNVQGAETEAFF	TGTGCCAGCAACGTACAGGGGGCGGAAACTGAAGCTTTCTTT
TRBV2	TRBJ2-3	NA	few	CASRGGGQNTDTQYF	TGTGCCAGCAGGGGGGGGGGGCAAAACACAGATACGCAGTATTTT
TRBV12-3/TRBV12-4	TRBJ1-3	NA	NA	CATEGSGNTIYF	TGTGCCACCGAGGGCTCTGGAAACACCATATATTTT
TRBV19	TRBJ2-1	TRBD1	NA	CASRGRDRVFF	TGTGCCAGTAGGGGTCGGGACAGGGTGTTCTTC
TRBV11-2	TRBJ1-1	NA	few	CASSRTEARRSFF	TGTGCCAGCAGCCGTACAGAGGCCCGAAGGTCTTTCTTT
TRBV5-4	TRBJ1-1	NA	few	CASSPSGGGTEAFF	TGTGCCAGCAGCCCGAGCGGGGGTGGCACTGAAGCTTTCTTT
TRBV10-3	TRBJ2-5	NA	NA	CAISEIGKGRGQETQYF	TGTGCCATCAGTGAAATCGGGAAGGGTAGGGGCCAAGAGACCCAGTACTTC
TRBV7-8	TRBJ2-1	TRBD2	NA	CASSPGTSGFF	TGTGCCAGCAGCCCCGGGACTAGCGGGTTCTTC